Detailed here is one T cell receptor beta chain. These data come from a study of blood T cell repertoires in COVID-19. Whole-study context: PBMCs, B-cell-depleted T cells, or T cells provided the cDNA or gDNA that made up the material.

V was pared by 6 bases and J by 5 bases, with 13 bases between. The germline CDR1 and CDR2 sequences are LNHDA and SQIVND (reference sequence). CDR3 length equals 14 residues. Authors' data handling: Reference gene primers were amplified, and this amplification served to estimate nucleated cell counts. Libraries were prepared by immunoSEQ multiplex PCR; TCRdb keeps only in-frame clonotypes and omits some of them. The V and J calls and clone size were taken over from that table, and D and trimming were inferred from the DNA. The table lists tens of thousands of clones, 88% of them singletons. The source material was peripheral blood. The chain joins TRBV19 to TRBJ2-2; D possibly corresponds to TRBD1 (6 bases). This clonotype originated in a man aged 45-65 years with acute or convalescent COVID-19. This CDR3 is CASRETGRTGELFF. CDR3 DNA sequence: TGTGCCAGTAGAGAGACAGGCCGAACCGGGGAGCTGTTTTTT.